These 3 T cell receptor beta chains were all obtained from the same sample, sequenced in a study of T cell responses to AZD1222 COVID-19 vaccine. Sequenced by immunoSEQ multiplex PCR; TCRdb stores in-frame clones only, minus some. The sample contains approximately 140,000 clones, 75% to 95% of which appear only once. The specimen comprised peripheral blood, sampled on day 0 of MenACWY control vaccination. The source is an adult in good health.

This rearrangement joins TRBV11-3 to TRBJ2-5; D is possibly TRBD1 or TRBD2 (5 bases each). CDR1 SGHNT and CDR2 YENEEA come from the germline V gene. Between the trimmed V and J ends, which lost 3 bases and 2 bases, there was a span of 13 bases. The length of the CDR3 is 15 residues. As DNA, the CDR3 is TGTGCCAGCAGCTTGGGCAGGGCGGGTCAAGAGACCCAGTACTTC. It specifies CASSLGRAGQETQYF.

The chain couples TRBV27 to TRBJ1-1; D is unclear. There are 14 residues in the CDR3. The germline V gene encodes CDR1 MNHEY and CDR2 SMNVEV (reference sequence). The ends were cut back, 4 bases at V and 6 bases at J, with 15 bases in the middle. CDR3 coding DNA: TGTGCCAGCAGTTCGGGCAGGCCCCTTTCTGAAGCTTTCTTT. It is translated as CASSSGRPLSEAFF.

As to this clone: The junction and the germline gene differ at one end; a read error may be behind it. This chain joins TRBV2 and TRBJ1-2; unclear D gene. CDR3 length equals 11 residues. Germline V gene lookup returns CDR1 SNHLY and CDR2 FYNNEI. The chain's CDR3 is CASSEYYGYTF. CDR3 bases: TGTGCCAGCAGTGAATACTACGGCTACACCTTC.